This section outlines one TCR beta chain sequence together with its context. Authors' data handling: Amplified reference gene primers provided the basis for estimating nucleated cell counts. Profiling relied on immunoSEQ multiplex PCR, and the TCRdb table lists in-frame clones only, not all of them. Clone size and V and J calls were adopted from that table, with D and trimming inferred from the DNA. The table lists a few hundred thousand clones, 85% of them singletons. Germline V gives CDR1 MNHNS, CDR2 SASEGT. The V end was cut by 3 bases, the J end by 3 bases, with 8 bases between. The CDR3 extends over 14 amino acids. The data originate from a study of blood T cell repertoires in COVID-19. Study-level information: Samples came from the United States, Italy and Spain, spanning acute and convalescent COVID-19. The cDNA or gDNA used as material had been derived from T cells, B-cell-depleted T cells, or PBMCs.

Sequencing used peripheral blood. The J gene is TRBJ2-2, the V gene TRBV6-1; TRBD1 is a possible D gene (5 bases). This TCR was sampled from a woman between 18 and 29 years old with acute or convalescent COVID-19. The CDR3 sequence: CASSDLRDTGELFF. DNA for the CDR3: TGTGCCAGCAGTGACCTCAGGGACACCGGGGAGCTGTTTTTT.